This T cell receptor (beta chain) originates from a study of T cell clones after liver transplantation. The wider study: Third-party-reactive TCRbeta sequences from pre-transplant mixed lymphocyte reactions served as antigen-independent comparators. Blood was drawn pre-transplant, before withdrawal, and after full or failed withdrawal. Patients counted as tolerant after at least one year off all immunosuppression, enzymes not exceeding twice normal.

General study results and limits: The donor-reactive repertoire was only partly measurable in two subjects, lacking donor cells.

Germline CDR1 MRHNA, CDR2 SNTAGT. After removal of 7 bases from V and 3 bases from J, the junction contained 12 bases not matched to a gene. CDR3 length equals 17 residues. A note on this clone: Antigen: not known.

Profiling relied on immunoSEQ multiplex PCR, and the TCRdb table lists in-frame clones only, not all of them. The repertoire holds some 110,000 clones, with 90% as singletons. The sequence was obtained from a human patient who received a liver transplant. The T cells may come from the graft donor. J is TRBJ2-7 and V is TRBV6-4, with TRBD2 matching 13 bases. The material was CD4+ T cells from blood, obtained 12 months after liver transplant. The CDR3 sequence is CASTPLRGLAGNYEQYF. In DNA form, the CDR3 reads TGTGCCAGCACCCCTCTGAGGGGACTAGCGGGAAACTACGAGCAGTACTTC.